The sequence of this TCR beta chain was determined in a study of blood T cells in healthy people across ages. Study observations and caveats: Long-lived donors carried more naive CD4+ cells and greater diversity than aged donors. PBMC samples, being unsorted, prevented any conclusive comparison of naive and antigen-experienced cells.

Germline assignment: CDR1 DFQATT and CDR2 SNEGSKA (reference sequence). This CDR3 region has 13 residues. Trimming stripped 5 bases from V and 8 bases from J, with 16 bases between. The use of a sample-barcoded 5' primer and a J-beta primer mix characterized a second PCR of about 7 to 12 cycles. MiXCR, run by TCRdb on the 5' RACE reads, gives a single entry per CDR3 protein. The profile shows 750,000 or so distinct CDR3 sequences, approximately 25% of them singletons. Details on this clonotype: Antigen: not known.

The sample providers were healthy Caucasian people from Russia, aged roughly 6 to 90. A minimum of 7 million PBMCs was isolated per sample. The same specimen was also included in a second study, on T cells of mothers and their children.

The chain is built from TRBV20-1 and TRBJ2-1; unclear D gene. The TCR was taken from a boy between 10 and 17 years old in good health. Sequencing input: blood. For the CDR3, the DNA is TGCAGTGCTCCAATATGGTCGGGCGATGAGCAGTTCTTC. This gives the protein CSAPIWSGDEQFF.